A few counts support the clone carrying this TCR beta chain. Its antigen is not identified. The sample belongs to a study of identical twins. It was template switching that added a universal primer site, and there were unique molecular identifiers on the cDNA. TCRdb processed the 5' RACE reads anew with MiXCR; each CDR3 protein has one entry. Here the sample spans 450,000 to 500,000 distinct CDR3 sequences, approximately 15% being singletons. V gave up 6 bases and J gave up 5 bases; unmatched junction bases: 3. This CDR3 region has 12 residues. Germline V lookup: CDR1 MDHEN, CDR2 SYDVKM. Notes on the study in general: Among out-of-frame alpha sequences shared by twins, low generation probability occurred in excess.

This same sample was also part of a study on yellow fever vaccine responses in identical twins. As reported in that work: Twins' vaccine T cell responses were reported to seem partly convergent and partly personalized.

The rearrangement links TRBV28 to TRBJ2-7, with 8 bases matching TRBD1. The origin of this receptor is a woman aged 18-29 years in good health. Sequencing was performed on CD4+ T cells sorted from blood. Written as DNA, the CDR3 is TGTGCCAGCAGGACAGGGGCCCACGAGCAGTACTTC. Encoded protein: CASRTGAHEQYF.